This T cell receptor beta chain was sequenced for a study of control samples from healthy donors and cancer patients. The CDR3 has 15 amino acids. Trimming took 4 bases from V and 0 from J; bases not matched to a gene: 5. The germline V gene has CDR1 SGHRS and CDR2 YFSETQ. Data came from immunoSEQ multiplex PCR; TCRdb stores just in-frame clones and leaves some out. This table has 150,000 or so clones, 90% to 95% appearing once. The chain combines TRBV5-1 with TRBJ2-7; 9 bases line up with TRBD2. The specimen sequenced was blood. The TCR comes from a man aged 18 to 29 in good health. The CDR3 spells CASSESGGLSYEQYF. Here the CDR3 DNA reads TGCGCCAGCAGCGAAAGCGGGGGGCTCTCCTACGAGCAGTACTTC.